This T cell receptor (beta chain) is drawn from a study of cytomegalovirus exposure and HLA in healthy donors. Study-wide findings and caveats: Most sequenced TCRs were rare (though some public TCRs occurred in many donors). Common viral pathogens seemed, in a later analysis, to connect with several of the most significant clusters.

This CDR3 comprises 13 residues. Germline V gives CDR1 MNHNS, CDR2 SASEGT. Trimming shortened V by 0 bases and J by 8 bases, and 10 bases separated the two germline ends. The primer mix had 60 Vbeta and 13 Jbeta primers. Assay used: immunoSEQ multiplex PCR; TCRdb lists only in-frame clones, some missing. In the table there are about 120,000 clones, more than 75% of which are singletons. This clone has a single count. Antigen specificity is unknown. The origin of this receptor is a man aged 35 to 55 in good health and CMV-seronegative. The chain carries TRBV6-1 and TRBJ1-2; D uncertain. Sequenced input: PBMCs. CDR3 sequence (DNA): TGTGCCAGCAGTGAAGCGGGAGGGTACGGCTACACCTTC. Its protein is CASSEAGGYGYTF.